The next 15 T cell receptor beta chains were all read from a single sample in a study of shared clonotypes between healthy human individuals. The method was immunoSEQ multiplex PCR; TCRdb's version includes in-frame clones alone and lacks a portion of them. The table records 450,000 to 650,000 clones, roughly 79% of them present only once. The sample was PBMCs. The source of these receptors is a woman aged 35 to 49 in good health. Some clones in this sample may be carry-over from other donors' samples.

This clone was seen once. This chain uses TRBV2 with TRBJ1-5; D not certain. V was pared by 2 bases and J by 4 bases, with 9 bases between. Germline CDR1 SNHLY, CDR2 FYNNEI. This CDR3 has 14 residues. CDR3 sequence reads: CASSETRTNQPQHF. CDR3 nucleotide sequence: TGTGCCAGCAGTGAAACGCGGACTAATCAGCCCCAGCATTTT. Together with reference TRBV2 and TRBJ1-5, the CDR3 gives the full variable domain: EPEVTQTPSHQVTQMGQEVILRCVPISNHLYFYWYRQILGQKVEFLVSFYNNEISEKSEIFDDQFSVERPDGSNFTLKIRSTKLEDSAMYFCASSETRTNQPQHFGDGTRLSIL.

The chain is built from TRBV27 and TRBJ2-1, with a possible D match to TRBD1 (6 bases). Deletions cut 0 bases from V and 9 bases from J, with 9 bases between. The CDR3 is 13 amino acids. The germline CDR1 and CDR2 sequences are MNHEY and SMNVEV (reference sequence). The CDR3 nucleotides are TGTGCCAGCAGTTTATCTTGGGGGCCTGAGCAGTTCTTC. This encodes CASSLSWGPEQFF.

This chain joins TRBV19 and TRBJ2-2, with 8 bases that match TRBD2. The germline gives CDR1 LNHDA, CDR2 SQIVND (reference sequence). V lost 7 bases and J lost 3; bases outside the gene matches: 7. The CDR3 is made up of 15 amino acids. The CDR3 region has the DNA TGTGCCAGTATTCGGTTAGCGGGGTACACCGGGGAGCTGTTTTTT. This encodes CASIRLAGYTGELFF.

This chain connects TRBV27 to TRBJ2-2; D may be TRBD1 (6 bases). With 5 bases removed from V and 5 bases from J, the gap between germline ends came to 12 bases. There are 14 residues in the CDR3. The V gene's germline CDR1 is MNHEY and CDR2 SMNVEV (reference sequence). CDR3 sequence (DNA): TGTGCCAGCAGTCAGGGGAGCCGAACCGGGGAGCTGTTTTTT. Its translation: CASSQGSRTGELFF.

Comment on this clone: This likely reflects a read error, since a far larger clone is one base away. CDR3 DNA: TGTGCCAGCAGTGCAGACGCCGGGGGGGTGTACGGGCAGTACTTC. Residues: CASSADAGGVYGQYF. The chain joins TRBV6-1 to TRBJ2-7; 8 nucleotides match TRBD2. The CDR3 has 15 amino acids. Per germline, CDR1 MNHNS and CDR2 SASEGT.

CDR3 sequence (DNA): TGTGCCAGCAGCGTAGGGGGGGCGTCTAATGAAAAACTGTTTTTT. It encodes CASSVGGASNEKLFF. The chain has TRBV9 and TRBJ1-4; D is possibly TRBD1 (6 bases). CDR1 and CDR2 (germline): SGDLS, YYNGEE. The CDR3 sequence is 15 residues long. Trimming pared 0 bases from V and 3 bases from J, leaving 9 bases between. Full variable domain (remainder filled in from reference TRBV9 and TRBJ1-4): DSGVTQTPKHLITATGQRVTLRCSPRSGDLSVYWYQQSLDQGLQFLIQYYNGEERAKGNILERFSAQQFPDLHSELNLSSLELGDSALYFCASSVGGASNEKLFFGSGTQLSVL.

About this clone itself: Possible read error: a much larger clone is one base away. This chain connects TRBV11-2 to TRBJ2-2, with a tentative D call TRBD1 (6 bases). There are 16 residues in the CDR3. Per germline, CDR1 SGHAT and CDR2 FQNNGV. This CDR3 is CASSLLGAGDTEELFF. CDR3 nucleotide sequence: TGTGCCAGCAGCCTATTGGGGGCAGGGGACACCGAGGAGCTGTTTTTT.

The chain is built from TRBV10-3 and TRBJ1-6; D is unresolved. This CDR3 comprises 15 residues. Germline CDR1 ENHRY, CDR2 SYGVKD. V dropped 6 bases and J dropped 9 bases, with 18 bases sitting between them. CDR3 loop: CAISPKAAEPSPLHF. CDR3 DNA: TGTGCCATCAGCCCCAAAGCAGCGGAACCTTCACCCCTCCACTTT.

The CDR3, as DNA: TGCAGCGTTGAAGTTATTTCGAACACCGGGGAGCTGTTTTTT. Its protein is CSVEVISNTGELFF. The chain couples TRBV29-1 to TRBJ2-2; D gene uncertain. The CDR3 length is 14 residues. Between the trimmed V and J ends, which lost 1 base and 0 bases, there was a span of 6 bases. Germline CDR1 SQVTM, CDR2 ANQGSEA.

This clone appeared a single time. In DNA form, the CDR3 reads TGCGCCAGCAGCTTGGACCTATATGGGACAGATACGCAGTATTTT. Residues: CASSLDLYGTDTQYF. This chain connects TRBV5-1 to TRBJ2-3; D not resolved. The V gene lost 0 bases and the J gene lost 3 bases, with 11 bases spanning the gap. Germline V gene sequence: CDR1 SGHRS, CDR2 YFSETQ. This CDR3 region has 15 residues.

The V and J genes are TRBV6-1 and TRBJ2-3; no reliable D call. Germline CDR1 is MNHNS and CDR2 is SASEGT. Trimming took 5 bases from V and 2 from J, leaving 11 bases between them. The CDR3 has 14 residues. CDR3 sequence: CASSILPYTDTQYF. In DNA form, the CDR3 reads TGTGCCAGCAGTATCTTGCCCTACACAGATACGCAGTATTTT.

The CDR3 sequence is CASSLAGDVHNEQFF. The CDR3 DNA reads as TGTGCCAGCAGCTTAGCGGGGGACGTCCACAATGAGCAGTTCTTC. The J gene is TRBJ2-1, the V gene TRBV7-6; D may correspond to TRBD1 or TRBD2 (5 bases each). This CDR3 spans 15 amino acids. The V gene lost 0 bases and the J gene lost 5 bases, with 11 bases spanning the gap. CDR1 is SGHVS, CDR2 FNYEAQ, per germline.

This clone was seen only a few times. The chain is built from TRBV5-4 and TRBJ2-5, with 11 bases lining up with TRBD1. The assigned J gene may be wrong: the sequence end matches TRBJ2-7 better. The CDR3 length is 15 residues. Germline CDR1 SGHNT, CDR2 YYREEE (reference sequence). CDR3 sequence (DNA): TGTGCCAGCAGAAGTGGACAGGGGGCTACCTACGAGCAGTACTTC. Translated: CASRSGQGATYEQYF.

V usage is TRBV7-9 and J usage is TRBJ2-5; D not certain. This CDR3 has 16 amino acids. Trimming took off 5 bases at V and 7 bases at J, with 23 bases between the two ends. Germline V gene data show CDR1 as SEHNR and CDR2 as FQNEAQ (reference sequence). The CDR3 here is CASSQNPDVSKMTQYF. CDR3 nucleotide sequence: TGTGCCAGCAGCCAAAACCCCGACGTATCCAAGATGACCCAGTACTTC.

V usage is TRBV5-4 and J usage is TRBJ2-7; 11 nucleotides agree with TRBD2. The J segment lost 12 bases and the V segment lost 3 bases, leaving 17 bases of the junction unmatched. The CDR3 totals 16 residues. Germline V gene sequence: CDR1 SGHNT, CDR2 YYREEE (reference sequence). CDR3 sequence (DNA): TGTGCCAGCAGCTCAGCTACTAGCGGGAGTCAGGGAAGTTTGTACTTC. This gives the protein CASSSATSGSQGSLYF.